These 8 T cell receptor beta chains originate from one sample sequenced in a study of T cells in Graves' hyperthyroidism and ophthalmopathy. TCR beta CDR3 sequences were amplified from RNA transcripts. The HTBI primer set drove a first-round RT-PCR of the TCR CDR3. TCRdb used MiXCR to reprocess the multiplex PCR reads, holding one entry per CDR3 protein. The sample holds 410,000 or so distinct CDR3 sequences; about 15% are singletons and the top ten take less than 15%. Sequencing was done on a sample of blood. The receptors originated from a man younger than 30 with Graves' ophthalmopathy.

The V call is TRBV7-8, the J call TRBJ2-7, with 8 bases fitting TRBD2. The CDR3 length is 15 residues. V trimming: 4 bases; J trimming: 7 bases; junction bases outside the gene matches: 12. Germline loops: CDR1 SGHVS, CDR2 FQNEAQ. The CDR3 sequence is CASSSGLGLGWEQYF. CDR3 nucleotide sequence: TGTGCCAGCAGCTCGGGACTAGGCCTAGGGTGGGAGCAGTACTTC.

This clonotype was recorded many times. The genes are TRBV5-1 and TRBJ1-3; no definite D call. The CDR3 totals 16 residues. Germline CDR1 SGHRS, CDR2 YFSETQ. V was cut by 0 bases and J by 0 bases, with 10 bases left in between. The CDR3 here is CASSLVGGGSGNTIYF. Written as DNA, the CDR3 is TGCGCCAGCAGCTTGGTTGGCGGAGGCTCTGGAAACACCATATATTTT.

This clonotype was recorded many times. The chain uses TRBV10-3 and TRBJ1-1, with unresolved D. The V gene lost 2 bases and the J gene lost 11 bases, with 18 bases spanning the gap. This CDR3 has 14 amino acids. Germline V gives CDR1 ENHRY, CDR2 SYGVKD. The DNA of the CDR3 is TGTGCCATCAGTGAGGCCAGTACCGGGCAGAAGGCTTTCTTT. Its translation: CAISEASTGQKAFF.

This clonotype occurred a few times. Since a much larger clone is just one base distant, this may be a read error. The V and J genes are TRBV7-3 and TRBJ2-1, with 7 bases fitting TRBD1. The V and J ends lost 4 bases and 13 bases, in that order; junction bases with no gene match: 10. Germline V CDR1 and CDR2: SGHTA, FQGTGA. The CDR3 length is 13 residues. CDR3 DNA sequence: TGTGCCAGCAGCTCAACGAACGACAGGGACCAGTTCTTC. Its translation: CASSSTNDRDQFF.

The gene calls are TRBV28 and TRBJ1-2; TRBD1 aligns across 9 bases. The V gene's germline CDR1 is MDHEN and CDR2 SYDVKM. This CDR3 is 20 amino acids long. V shed 6 bases, J shed 0 bases, and the junction held 20 bases outside the gene matches. CDR3 amino acids: CASSPGSFRDRDFANYGYTF. DNA of the CDR3: TGTGCCAGCAGCCCAGGGTCCTTCCGGGACAGGGATTTTGCTAACTATGGCTACACCTTC.

This clonotype was seen repeatedly, ten times or more. The chain carries TRBV11-2 and TRBJ2-3; D could derive from TRBD1 or TRBD2 (6 bases each). Between the trimmed V and J ends, which lost 5 bases and 6 bases, there was a span of 21 bases. The CDR3 is 16 amino acids. Germline assignment: CDR1 SGHAT and CDR2 FQNNGV. The CDR3 loop is CASSNRDSITTDTQYF. CDR3 DNA sequence: TGTGCCAGCAGCAACAGGGACTCCATTACTACCGATACGCAGTATTTT.

This clonotype was seen many times. V and J are TRBV27 and TRBJ2-1, with TRBD2 matching over 14 bases. Germline CDR1 MNHEY, CDR2 SMNVEV (reference sequence). This CDR3 comprises 15 residues. Trimming at V came to 5 bases and at J to 8 bases, leaving 5 bases not matched to a gene. The CDR3: CASSPGLAGADEQFF. CDR3 in DNA: TGTGCCAGCAGTCCGGGACTAGCGGGAGCGGATGAGCAGTTCTTC.

This clonotype was seen many times. The rearrangement joins TRBV2 to TRBJ2-7; 7 bases are a match to TRBD1. Trimming cost V 3 bases and J 1 base; bases outside gene matches: 6. The CDR3 is made up of 15 amino acids. Germline V gene lookup returns CDR1 SNHLY and CDR2 FYNNEI. The CDR3 DNA is TGTGCCAGCAGTGACCTGACAGGGCCGTCCTACGAGCAGTACTTC. Its protein product is CASSDLTGPSYEQYF.